Listed below are T cell receptor beta chains from one sample, sequenced in a study of T cells after yellow fever vaccination. TCRdb analysed the 5' RACE reads with MiXCR anew, one entry per CDR3 protein. The sample comprises around 400,000 distinct CDR3 sequences, about 9.9% of which are singletons, and around 20% rests with the top ten. The input for sequencing was PBMCs, taken on the day of the first yellow fever vaccination. These receptors were collected from a young man who received the YFV17D yellow fever vaccine. CDR3s include the opening cysteine and the closing phenylalanine or tryptophan.

TRBJ2-6,TRBV27,CASSSTSGTGRTTSSGANVLTF
TRBJ1-4,TRBV28,CASSLGVGSATNEKLFF
TRBJ1-5,TRBV12-3/TRBV12-4,CASSVEDRPLTQHF
TRBJ2-5,TRBV20-1,CSARDMGYSETQYF
TRBJ2-7,TRBV5-1,CASSLPDRPGLAVYEQYF
TRBJ2-4,TRBV20-1,CSASRQRGGLGAKNIQYF
TRBJ2-2,TRBV19,CATTNSPPGRPSNTGELFF
TRBJ1-2,TRBV19,CASSSDRGYTF
TRBJ2-7,TRBV6-2/TRBV6-3,CPSTDSYEQYF
TRBJ1-1,TRBV5-6,CASSFWDSQEAFF
TRBJ1-5,TRBV5-6,CASSSDGGGPQHF
TRBJ2-3,TRBV11-2,CASSFLAGGVGTQYF
TRBJ2-3,TRBV9,CASSAEGRGHSTDTQYF
TRBJ1-1,TRBV5-1,CASSLDVNTEAFF
TRBJ2-3,TRBV3-1,CASSLGISGGITDTQYF
TRBJ1-1,TRBV20-1,CSARKGARNTEAFF
TRBJ2-5,TRBV5-1,CASSSNRGETQYF
TRBJ2-5,TRBV7-2,CASRTGSWETQYF
TRBJ1-3,TRBV5-1,CASSLFGWRNTIYF
TRBJ2-1,TRBV5-1,CASSLDAYNEQFF
TRBJ1-3,TRBV4-3,CASSQDRSSSGNTIYF
TRBJ2-7,TRBV7-2,CASSLANSGGRTYEQYF
TRBJ2-7,TRBV7-9,CASSIQGMLYEQYF
TRBJ1-1,TRBV11-3,CASSAGQGLTEAFF
TRBJ2-7,TRBV7-9,CASSPGRTSSYEQYF
TRBJ2-6,TRBV28,CASTFTGSGANVLTF
TRBJ2-4,TRBV11-2,CASSPVGGETLAKNIQYF
TRBJ2-3,TRBV9,CASSVRVFGTDTQYF
TRBJ2-2,TRBV20-1,CSASPQNTGELFF
TRBJ2-3,TRBV10-3,CAAGTMPTDTQYF
TRBJ2-1,TRBV11-2,CASSPLTGTRNEQFF
TRBJ2-2,TRBV11-2,CASSLQVGTGELFF
TRBJ2-5,TRBV5-4,CASSWRGKQETQYF
TRBJ2-5,TRBV10-3,CAIRDVGGLVTQYF
TRBJ2-1,TRBV4-3,CASSQDRGGNEQFF
TRBJ2-7,TRBV7-9,CASSPLTGGPYEQYF
TRBJ1-1,TRBV12-3/TRBV12-4,CASSFAGVITEAFF
TRBJ1-6,TRBV28,CASTLQGSRNSPLHF